A selection of T cell receptor beta chains follows, all from one sample in a study of T-cell memory formation after mild COVID-19. TCRdb reprocessed the 5' RACE reads with MiXCR, giving one entry per CDR3 protein. This table has about 270,000 distinct CDR3 sequences, 15% appearing once. The specimen was PBMCs or a T cell subset sorted from them (not recorded which). Every receptor here comes from an adult woman who had mild COVID-19 (a few samples of this study predate the infection). Cell type and time point are not known. The CDR3 runs from the conserved cysteine through the conserved F or W. Fields, in order: D gene, clone size, V gene, J gene, CDR3 protein, CDR3 DNA. D genes are given only for firm matches. Size tells how often a clone was seen (once, few, many) or the class of an expanded clone, and some rows leave it out.

TRBD1	-	TRBV5-5	TRBJ2-7	CASSPGTVPPEQYF	TGTGCCAGCAGCCCAGGGACAGTTCCTCCCGAGCAGTACTTC
-	-	TRBV21-1	TRBJ2-5	CASSKGTQETQYF	TGTGCCAGCAGCAAAGGGACCCAAGAGACCCAGTACTTC
-	-	TRBV5-1	TRBJ2-7	CASSLSGLERFQYF	TGCGCCAGCAGCTTATCGGGCCTCGAACGTTTTCAGTACTTC
-	-	TRBV3-1	TRBJ2-1	CASSQRRWAGEQFF	TGTGCCAGCAGCCAGCGGCGGTGGGCGGGTGAGCAGTTCTTC
TRBD1	few	TRBV15	TRBJ2-7	CATSRAGQAYEQYF	TGTGCCACCAGCAGAGCTGGACAGGCCTACGAGCAGTACTTC
TRBD1	-	TRBV5-1	TRBJ1-5	CASSLGQGNGQPQHF	TGCGCCAGCAGCTTGGGACAGGGGAACGGACAGCCCCAGCATTTT
-	-	TRBV7-6	TRBJ2-1	CASSSTFYNEQFF	TGTGCCAGCAGCTCTACTTTTTACAATGAGCAGTTCTTC
-	few	TRBV21-1	TRBJ1-5	CASSRGRKGGGQPQHF	TGTGCCAGCAGCAGGGGCAGAAAAGGGGGGGGACAGCCCCAGCATTTT
-	-	TRBV6-2/TRBV6-3	TRBJ2-1	CASRRGATVGEQFF	TGTGCCAGCAGACGCGGAGCCACGGTTGGTGAGCAGTTCTTC
TRBD1	few	TRBV19	TRBJ2-7	CASQARDRVWEQYF	TGTGCCAGCCAGGCCCGGGACAGGGTTTGGGAGCAGTACTTC
-	few	TRBV20-1	TRBJ1-1	CSAAGGFDTEAFF	TGCAGTGCGGCTGGGGGATTCGACACTGAAGCTTTCTTT
TRBD2	-	TRBV2	TRBJ2-4	CASTRTSGLLAKNIQYF	TGTGCCAGCACAAGGACTAGCGGTCTTCTAGCCAAAAACATTCAGTACTTC
-	-	TRBV7-3	TRBJ2-5	CASRDAGTGTQYF	TGTGCCAGCAGGGACGCCGGTACCGGGACCCAGTACTTC
-	-	TRBV7-2	TRBJ2-7	CASSFLEGGSYEQYF	TGTGCCAGCAGCTTTCTGGAGGGGGGGTCCTACGAGCAGTACTTC
-	-	TRBV29-1	TRBJ2-3	CSARGRGLRGDTQYF	TGCAGCGCTAGGGGCCGGGGCTTAAGGGGGGATACGCAGTATTTT
-	few	TRBV25-1	TRBJ1-1	CASSGDGRGEAFF	TGTGCCAGCAGTGGCGACGGGAGAGGTGAAGCTTTCTTT
TRBD1	-	TRBV18	TRBJ1-1	CASSPPGQGAVTEAFF	TGTGCCAGCTCACCACCCGGACAGGGTGCGGTCACTGAAGCTTTCTTT
-	-	TRBV24-1	TRBJ2-2	CATQQGMYTGELFF	TGTGCCACCCAACAAGGGATGTACACCGGGGAGCTGTTTTTT
-	many	TRBV18	TRBJ2-3	CASSMGGTDTQYF	TGTGCCAGCTCAATGGGAGGCACAGATACGCAGTATTTT
-	few	TRBV12-5	TRBJ2-7	CASGLVLGYDYEQYF	TGTGCTAGTGGTTTGGTACTAGGGTACGACTACGAGCAGTACTTC
-	many	TRBV7-9	TRBJ1-5	CASSLRGSNQPQHF	TGTGCCAGCAGCTTGAGGGGAAGCAATCAGCCCCAGCATTTT
-	few	TRBV18	TRBJ2-2	CASSPPATAGELFF	TGTGCCAGCTCACCACCGGCGACAGCCGGGGAGCTGTTTTTT
-	few	TRBV2	TRBJ2-7	CASREVTGANEQYF	TGTGCCAGCAGGGAAGTAACGGGAGCTAACGAGCAGTACTTC
TRBD2	-	TRBV25-1	TRBJ2-5	CASSSGTSGRGGKTQYF	TGTGCCAGCAGCTCCGGGACTAGCGGGAGAGGGGGCAAGACCCAGTACTTC
-	-	TRBV6-4	TRBJ2-3	CASSKGTGPPDTQYF	TGTGCCAGCAGTAAGGGGACTGGCCCCCCAGATACGCAGTATTTT
-	-	TRBV5-1	TRBJ2-7	CASSFRGSVSSYEQYF	TGCGCCAGCAGCTTTAGGGGTTCGGTGAGCTCCTACGAGCAGTACTTC
-	few	TRBV12-3/TRBV12-4	TRBJ1-6	CASSLARRVSSPLHF	TGTGCCAGCAGTTTAGCGCGGAGGGTTAGTTCACCCCTCCACTTT
-	-	TRBV29-1	TRBJ2-1	CSVDWVGSGSREFF	-
-	-	TRBV6-6	TRBJ2-7	CASSYSMGVSGHEQYF	TGTGCCAGCAGTTACTCTATGGGGGTGTCTGGGCACGAGCAGTACTTC
TRBD1	few	TRBV30	TRBJ2-5	CAWNQGAYGTQYF	TGTGCCTGGAACCAGGGGGCGTACGGGACCCAGTACTTC
-	-	TRBV4-2	TRBJ2-6	CASSQVGGRDTSSGANVLTF	TGTGCCAGCAGCCAAGTGGGCGGTAGGGACACAAGCTCTGGGGCCAACGTCCTGACTTTC
-	many	TRBV4-1	TRBJ2-1	CASSQDGTGYNEQFF	TGCGCCAGCAGCCAAGATGGGACGGGGTACAATGAGCAGTTCTTC
-	-	TRBV7-2	TRBJ2-2	CASAKGDTGELFF	TGTGCCAGCGCCAAAGGGGACACCGGGGAGCTGTTTTTT
-	few	TRBV30	TRBJ2-7	CAWSFAGSYEQYF	TGTGCCTGGAGTTTTGCCGGCTCCTACGAGCAGTACTTC
-	-	TRBV6-2/TRBV6-3	TRBJ1-1	CASRKGVTNTEAFF	TGTGCCAGCAGAAAGGGGGTAACGAACACTGAAGCTTTCTTT
-	-	TRBV29-1	TRBJ2-3	CSVAKTSTGTDTQYF	TGCAGCGTTGCCAAAACTTCAACTGGGACAGATACGCAGTATTTT
-	few	TRBV20-1	TRBJ2-1	CSASAWGVSYNEQFF	TGCAGTGCTAGTGCTTGGGGAGTCTCCTACAATGAGCAGTTCTTC
-	-	TRBV28	TRBJ2-5	CASNLAGRQETQYF	TGTGCCAGCAACTTGGCGGGACGTCAAGAGACCCAGTACTTC
TRBD1	-	TRBV12-3/TRBV12-4	TRBJ1-1	CASSSDRVSEAFF	TGTGCCAGCAGTTCTGACAGGGTTTCTGAAGCTTTCTTT
TRBD2	few	TRBV5-1	TRBJ2-1	CASSPLGTSGYNEQFF	TGCGCCAGCAGCCCGCTAGGAACTAGCGGGTACAATGAGCAGTTCTTC
TRBD2	many	TRBV9	TRBJ2-6	CASSVGSGRAFGANVLTF	TGTGCCAGCAGCGTCGGTAGCGGGAGGGCCTTTGGGGCCAACGTCCTGACTTTC
TRBD1	few	TRBV6-4	TRBJ1-1	CASRPDRRNTEAFF	TGTGCCAGCAGGCCGGACAGGAGGAACACTGAAGCTTTCTTT
-	-	TRBV7-8	TRBJ2-1	CASSPSESRYNEQFF	TGTGCCAGCAGCCCATCGGAAAGCAGATACAATGAGCAGTTCTTC
TRBD1	-	TRBV12-3/TRBV12-4	TRBJ1-5	CASSLMAGQFAQPQHF	TGTGCCAGCAGTTTAATGGCGGGACAGTTTGCGCAGCCCCAGCATTTT
-	few	TRBV19	TRBJ2-6	CASSIEAGTFSPANVLTF	TGTGCCAGTAGTATAGAGGCAGGCACCTTTTCCCCCGCCAACGTCCTGACTTTC